A single sample is the source of the 27 T cell receptor beta chains below, sequenced in a study of T cell repertoires in breast cancer. During the second nested PCR, blocking oligonucleotides suppressed genes that were not paired. TCRdb recomputed calls from the emulsion pairing reads with MiXCR, one row per CDR3 protein. The sample lists approximately 40,000 distinct CDR3 sequences, roughly 44% seen once, with less than 80% in the top ten. An expanded emulsion RT-PCR with primers for all TCR V genes paired CD8+ T cell chains. Sequencing was performed on CD8+ T cells. The receptors come from a pool of human donors with breast cancer or a healthy control (not recorded which).

The genes are TRBV10-3 and TRBJ1-2; perhaps TRBD1 as D (5 bases). The CDR3 has 14 residues. Germline CDR1 reads ENHRY; CDR2 reads SYGVKD. Trimming removed 3 bases from V and 1 base from J, with 9 bases in between. The CDR3 DNA is TGTGCCATCAGTGAAAAGGGGAGTAACTATGGCTACACCTTC. This translates into CAISEKGSNYGYTF.

There are a few counts of this clonotype. The chain employs TRBV29-1 and TRBJ1-1; tentative D call: TRBD1 (5 bases). The CDR3 spans 12 residues. Deletions cut 3 bases from V and 2 bases from J, with 7 bases between. The germline gives CDR1 SQVTM, CDR2 ANQGSEA. The CDR3 protein is CSVDRVNTEAFF. The CDR3 DNA sequence: TGCAGCGTTGACAGGGTAAACACTGAAGCTTTCTTT.

V and J are TRBV19 and TRBJ2-3; 11 positions match TRBD2. This CDR3 has 16 amino acids. Germline CDR1 LNHDA, CDR2 SQIVND (reference sequence). Unmatched junction bases numbered 6, after V lost 5 bases and J lost 2 bases. The CDR3 region has the DNA TGTGCCAGTAGTCCCGGGACTAGCGGACCCACAGATACGCAGTATTTT. The encoded protein is CASSPGTSGPTDTQYF.

This clonotype has only a few counts. The chain joins TRBV29-1 to TRBJ2-5; perhaps D is TRBD1 or TRBD2 (5 bases each). CDR1 is SQVTM, CDR2 ANQGSEA, per germline. There are 13 residues in the CDR3. The V end was cut by 7 bases, the J end by 2 bases, with 14 bases between. Here the CDR3 reads CSGGTRNQETQYF. Written as DNA, the CDR3 is TGCAGCGGAGGGACCCGAAATCAAGAGACCCAGTACTTC. Full variable domain (remainder filled in from reference TRBV29-1 and TRBJ2-5): SAVISQKPSRDICQRGTSLTIQCQVDSQVTMMFWYRQQPGQSLTLIATANQGSEATYESGFVIDKFPISRPNLTFSTLTVSNMSPEDSSIYLCSGGTRNQETQYFGPGTRLLVL.

V and J are TRBV7-9 and TRBJ2-1; D perhaps matches TRBD1 (5 bases). V lost 1 base and J lost 9, with 13 bases in between. The CDR3 has 14 residues. Germline lookup yields CDR1 SEHNR and CDR2 FQNEAQ (reference sequence). This CDR3 is CASSLEGDEVEQFF. CDR3 nucleotide sequence: TGTGCCAGCAGCTTAGAAGGGGATGAGGTTGAGCAGTTCTTC.

This clonotype was found many times. The chain recombines TRBV7-6 with TRBJ2-2, with 7 bases aligning to TRBD1. The V segment lost 4 bases and the J segment 3 bases; nucleotides outside the gene matches: 5. Germline assignment: CDR1 SGHVS and CDR2 FNYEAQ. The CDR3 spans 15 residues. The CDR3 loop is CASSYRGTDTGELFF. The CDR3 DNA reads as TGTGCCAGCAGCTACAGGGGAACGGACACCGGGGAGCTGTTTTTT.

Notes on this clonotype: This may come from a read error, since a much larger clone is one base off. The chain links TRBV20-1 to TRBJ1-1; D unresolved. Trimming took off 5 bases at V and 3 bases at J, with 16 bases between the two ends. Germline assignment: CDR1 DFQATT and CDR2 SNEGSKA (reference sequence). The CDR3 runs to 14 residues. CDR3 nucleotide sequence: TGCAGTGCTGGACCCGACTCGGATCACACTGAAGCTTTCTTT. Translating gives CSAGPDSDHTEAFF.

This clonotype was seen repeatedly, ten times or more. This chain joins TRBV20-1 and TRBJ1-5, with D unresolved. This CDR3 contains 14 residues. V gave up 7 bases and J gave up 0 bases, with 13 bases separating them. The germline V gene encodes CDR1 DFQATT and CDR2 SNEGSKA (reference sequence). CDR3 bases: TGCAGTGTTTTCGCGGCTTATAGCAATCAGCCCCAGCATTTT. Translated: CSVFAAYSNQPQHF.

This sequence joins TRBV24-1 and TRBJ2-1; 7 bases map to TRBD1. V shed 3 bases and J 3 bases; nucleotides not matched to a gene: 4. CDR1 is KGHDR and CDR2 is SFDVKD in the germline V gene. CDR3 length: 15 residues. CDR3 sequence reads: CATSDRDSYYNEQFF. The CDR3 DNA sequence: TGTGCCACCAGTGATAGGGACAGCTACTACAATGAGCAGTTCTTC.

Notes on this clonotype: Being one base from a much bigger clone, this may be a read error. The chain joins TRBV5-4 to TRBJ2-3; D is unclear. CDR3 length: 12 amino acids. Germline V gene data show CDR1 as SGHNT and CDR2 as YYREEE (reference sequence). This chain's CDR3 is CASSLSSDTQCF. The CDR3 coding sequence is TGTGCCAGCAGCTTGAGCTCAGATACGCAGTGTTTT.

This chain links TRBV24-1 with TRBJ2-1; 9 nucleotides align to TRBD2. CDR1 and CDR2 (germline): KGHDR, SFDVKD. The junction had 4 bases not matched to a gene; V was cut back by 6 bases and J by 5 bases. The CDR3 has 14 residues. The CDR3 loop is CATSSSSGDNEQFF. The CDR3 DNA is TGTGCCACCAGTAGTTCTAGCGGGGACAATGAGCAGTTCTTC.

For this clonotype: One end of the junction fails to match germline, which may point to a read error. The gene calls are TRBV6-5 and TRBJ1-3; no clear D. The germline gives CDR1 MNHEY, CDR2 SVGAGI. The CDR3 totals 15 residues. The CDR3 protein is CASSESELFGNIIYF. Here the CDR3 DNA reads TGTGCCAGCAGTGAATCGGAGCTATTCGGAAACATCATATATTTT.

The chain has TRBV4-1 and TRBJ2-7; 7 bases align to TRBD1. This CDR3 spans 16 amino acids. Germline V gene data show CDR1 as MGHRA and CDR2 as YSYEKL. The V gene end was trimmed by 0 bases and the J gene end by 1 base; junction bases not matched to a gene: 6. The CDR3 here is CASSQEPGQRSYEQYF. The CDR3 nucleotides are TGCGCCAGCAGCCAAGAACCGGGACAGAGGTCCTACGAGCAGTACTTC.

The chain combines TRBV3-1 with TRBJ2-7, with TRBD2 matching 7 bases. The V gene's germline CDR1 is LGHDT and CDR2 YNNKEL (reference sequence). This CDR3 region has 16 residues. The trim removed 1 base at V and 7 bases at J, leaving 13 bases unmatched. Here the CDR3 DNA reads TGTGCCAGCAGCCAAGCCCGAGCGGGACCCCTATATGAGCAGTACTTC. Protein sequence: CASSQARAGPLYEQYF.

The chain couples TRBV12-5 to TRBJ1-1, with 7 bases that match TRBD1. Trimming removed 3 bases from V and 3 bases from J; junction bases left unmatched: 13. Germline CDR1 reads LGHNT; CDR2 reads FRNRAP. The CDR3 runs 17 residues. The DNA of the CDR3 is TGTGCTAGTGGTTTTTCGCGGGACAGAATGAGCGACACTGAAGCTTTCTTT. This encodes CASGFSRDRMSDTEAFF.

The V and J genes are TRBV20-1 and TRBJ1-1, with a possible D match to TRBD1 (5 bases). Deletions cut 7 bases from V and 0 bases from J, with 15 bases between. CDR3 length: 14 residues. Germline-derived CDR1 and CDR2 are DFQATT and SNEGSKA (reference sequence). In DNA form, the CDR3 reads TGCAGTGGCGTTGAGGGACCAATGAACACTGAAGCTTTCTTT. It is translated as CSGVEGPMNTEAFF.

The chain joins TRBV12-3 or TRBV12-4 to TRBJ2-3; D remains unclear. The length of the CDR3 is 18 residues. Trimming stripped 2 bases from V and 3 bases from J, with 21 bases between. This CDR3 is CASSLKGQASVGTDTQYF. Written as DNA, the CDR3 is TGTGCCAGCAGTTTAAAAGGTCAAGCCTCCGTCGGGACAGATACGCAGTATTTT.

Notes on this clonotype: With a much larger clone just one base away, this may be a read error. The gene calls are TRBV9 and TRBJ1-2; unclear D gene. From germline, CDR1 is SGDLS and CDR2 YYNGEE. The CDR3 runs 13 residues. For the CDR3, the DNA is TGTGCCAGCAGCGTCGGGCAAGCCTATGGCAACACCTTC. Translated, it gives CASSVGQAYGNTF. Using reference TRBV9 and TRBJ1-2 for the parts outside the CDR3, the full variable domain is DSGVTQTPKHLITATGQRVTLRCSPRSGDLSVYWYQQSLDQGLQFLIQYYNGEERAKGNILERFSAQQFPDLHSELNLSSLELGDSALYFCASSVGQAYGNTFGSGTRLTVV.

This clonotype was detected many times. The chain has TRBV6-1 and TRBJ2-7; TRBD1 or TRBD2 may be the D gene (5 bases each). Germline CDR1 reads MNHNS; CDR2 reads SASEGT. The V and J ends lost 1 base and 12 bases respectively, with 16 bases between them. The CDR3 is 13 amino acids. CDR3 DNA: TGTGCCAGCAGTGAAGTGGGGGAATTGCGGAGGTACTTC. Amino acid sequence: CASSEVGELRRYF.

The V and J genes are TRBV18 and TRBJ1-2; D unclear. Germline CDR1 reads KGHSH; CDR2 reads LQKENI. The CDR3 loop spans 14 amino acids. V dropped 2 bases and J dropped 8 bases, with 15 bases sitting between them. CDR3 bases: TGTGCCAGCTCACCATCGGATTTGGCTAGGGGCTACACCTTC. Encoded protein: CASSPSDLARGYTF.

As for this clonotype: The junction shows a germline mismatch at one end, possibly a read error. The chain has TRBV6-6 and TRBJ1-1, with D tentatively TRBD1 (6 bases). Germline CDR1 is MNHNY and CDR2 is SVGAGI (reference sequence). The CDR3 totals 14 residues. The CDR3 loop reads CASRLGHSNTEALF. The CDR3 bases are TGTGCCAGCAGGTTGGGACACTCGAACACTGAAGCTCTCTTT.

This chain connects TRBV5-1 to TRBJ2-1; D possibly corresponds to TRBD1 (6 bases). The length of the CDR3 is 18 residues. Germline loops: CDR1 SGHRS, CDR2 YFSETQ. V was cut by 0 bases and J by 2 bases, with 18 bases left in between. This CDR3 is CASSLDPQGPAAYNEQFF. As DNA, the CDR3 is TGCGCCAGCAGCTTGGACCCACAGGGCCCCGCCGCCTACAATGAGCAGTTCTTC.

The chain combines TRBV5-1 with TRBJ2-2; 9 positions agree with TRBD1. The V gene's germline CDR1 is SGHRS and CDR2 YFSETQ. The CDR3 loop spans 18 amino acids. J gave up 3 bases and V 2 bases, and 11 bases lay outside the gene matches. The CDR3 DNA reads TGCGCCAGCAGCTTCCGATTCGGGACAGGGAGAGACACCGGGGAGCTGTTTTTT. Translating it yields CASSFRFGTGRDTGELFF. The variable domain in full, with the rest retrieved from reference TRBV5-1 and TRBJ2-2, is KAGVTQTPRYLIKTRGQQVTLSCSPISGHRSVSWYQQTPGQGLQFLFEYFSETQRNKGNFPGRFSGRQFSNSRSEMNVSTLELGDSALYLCASSFRFGTGRDTGELFFGEGSRLTVL.

There are a few counts of this clonotype. The rearrangement joins TRBV19 to TRBJ2-7, with a possible D match to TRBD1 (5 bases). V lost 7 bases to trimming and J lost 1 base, with 14 bases between them. Germline V gives CDR1 LNHDA, CDR2 SQIVND (reference sequence). The CDR3 contains 14 residues. DNA of the CDR3: TGTGCCAGTAAAAGACAGTCAGGATCCTACGAGCAGTACTTC. Amino acid sequence: CASKRQSGSYEQYF. The full variable domain, rest sourced from reference TRBV19 and TRBJ2-7, is DGGITQSPKYLFRKEGQNVTLSCEQNLNHDAMYWYRQDPGQGLRLIYYSQIVNDFQKGDIAEGYSVSREKKESFPLTVTSAQKNPTAFYLCASKRQSGSYEQYFGPGTRLTVT.

This chain joins TRBV9 and TRBJ2-2; the D is unclear. The CDR3 totals 12 residues. V dropped 5 bases and J dropped 6 bases, with 8 bases sitting between them. Germline lookup yields CDR1 SGDLS and CDR2 YYNGEE. The CDR3: CASSAISGELFF. In DNA, the CDR3 is TGTGCCAGCAGTGCTATATCCGGGGAGCTGTTTTTT.

Concerning this clonotype: No conserved phenylalanine or tryptophan is present at the end of the CDR3, so a read error is the likely explanation. The genes are TRBV28 and TRBJ2-7; 8 positions agree with TRBD1. CDR1 and CDR2 from the germline V gene are MDHEN and SYDVKM. CDR3 length equals 15 residues. J was trimmed by 1 base and V by 7 bases; bases with no gene match: 9. CDR3 protein: CASTLQTGDSYEQYS. CDR3 coding DNA: TGTGCCAGCACCTTACAGACAGGGGATTCCTACGAGCAGTACTCC.

The rearrangement links TRBV14 to TRBJ2-1; 8 positions agree with TRBD2. Germline CDR1 and CDR2: SGHDN and FVKESK. With V trimmed by 2 bases and J by 4 bases, 10 bases remained unmatched. This CDR3 has 17 amino acids. CDR3 protein: CASSQYAGTSLYNEQFF. CDR3 DNA sequence: TGTGCCAGCAGCCAATACGCCGGGACTAGTCTGTACAATGAGCAGTTCTTC.